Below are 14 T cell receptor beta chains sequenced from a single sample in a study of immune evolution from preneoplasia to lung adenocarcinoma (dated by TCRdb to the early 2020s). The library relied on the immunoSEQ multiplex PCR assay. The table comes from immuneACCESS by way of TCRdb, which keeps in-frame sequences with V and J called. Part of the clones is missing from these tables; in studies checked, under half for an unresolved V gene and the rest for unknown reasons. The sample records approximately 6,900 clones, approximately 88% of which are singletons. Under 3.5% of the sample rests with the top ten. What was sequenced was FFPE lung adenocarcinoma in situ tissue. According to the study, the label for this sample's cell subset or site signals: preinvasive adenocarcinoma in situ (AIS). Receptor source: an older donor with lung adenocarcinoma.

Here the CDR3 reads CASSSVRVYETQYF. CDR3 sequence (DNA): TGTGCCAGCAGCTCGGTCAGGGTGTACGAGACCCAGTACTTC. The rearrangement links TRBV25-1 to TRBJ2-5; D may be TRBD1 (5 bases). The germline CDR1 and CDR2 sequences are MGHDK and SYGVNS. This CDR3 comprises 14 residues. Trimming took off 6 bases at V and 5 bases at J, with 16 bases between the two ends.

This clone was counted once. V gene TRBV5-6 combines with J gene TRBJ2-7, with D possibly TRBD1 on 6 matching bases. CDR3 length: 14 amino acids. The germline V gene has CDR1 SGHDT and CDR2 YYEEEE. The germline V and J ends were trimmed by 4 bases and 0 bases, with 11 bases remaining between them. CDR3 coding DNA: TGTGCCAGCAGCGTGACAGGCTTCTCCTACGAGCAGTACTTC. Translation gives CASSVTGFSYEQYF.

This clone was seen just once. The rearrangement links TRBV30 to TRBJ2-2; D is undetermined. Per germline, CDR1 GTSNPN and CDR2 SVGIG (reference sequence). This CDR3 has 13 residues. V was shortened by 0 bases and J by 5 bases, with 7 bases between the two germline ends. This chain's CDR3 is CAWSVSGTGELFF. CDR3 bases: TGTGCCTGGAGTGTTAGTGGGACCGGGGAGCTGTTTTTT.

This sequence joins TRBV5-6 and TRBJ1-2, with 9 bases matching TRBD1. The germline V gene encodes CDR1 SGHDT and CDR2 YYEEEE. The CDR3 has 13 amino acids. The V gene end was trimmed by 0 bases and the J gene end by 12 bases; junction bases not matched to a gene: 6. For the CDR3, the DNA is TGTGCCAGCAGCTTGGCGGGGACAGGGCGGCACACCTTC. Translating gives CASSLAGTGRHTF. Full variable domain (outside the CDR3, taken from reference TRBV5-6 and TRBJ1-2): DAGVTQSPTHLIKTRGQQVTLRCSPKSGHDTVSWYQQALGQGPQFIFQYYEEEERQRGNFPDRFSGHQFPNYSSELNVNALLLGDSALYLCASSLAGTGRHTFGSGTRLTVV.

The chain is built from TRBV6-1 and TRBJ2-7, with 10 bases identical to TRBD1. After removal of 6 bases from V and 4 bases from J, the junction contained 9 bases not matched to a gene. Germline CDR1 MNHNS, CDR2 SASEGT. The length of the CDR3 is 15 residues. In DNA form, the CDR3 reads TGTGCCAGCAGGCCGGCGGGACAGGGGAAATACGAGCAGTACTTC. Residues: CASRPAGQGKYEQYF.

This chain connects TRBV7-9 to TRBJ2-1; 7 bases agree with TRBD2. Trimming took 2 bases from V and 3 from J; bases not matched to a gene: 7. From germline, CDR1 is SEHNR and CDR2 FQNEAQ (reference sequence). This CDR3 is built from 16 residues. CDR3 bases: TGTGCCAGCAGCTTACCGGCGGGAGCGGACTACAATGAGCAGTTCTTC. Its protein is CASSLPAGADYNEQFF.

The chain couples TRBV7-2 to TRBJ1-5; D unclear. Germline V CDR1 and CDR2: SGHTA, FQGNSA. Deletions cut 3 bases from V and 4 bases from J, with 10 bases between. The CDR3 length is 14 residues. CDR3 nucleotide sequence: TGTGCCAGCAGCTTCCCGGGTCTAAATCAGCCCCAGCATTTT. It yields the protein CASSFPGLNQPQHF.

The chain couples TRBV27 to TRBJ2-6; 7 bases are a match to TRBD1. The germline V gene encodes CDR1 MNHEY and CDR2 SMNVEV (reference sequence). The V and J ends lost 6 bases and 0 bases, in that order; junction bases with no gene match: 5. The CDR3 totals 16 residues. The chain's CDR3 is CASRRTGTSGANVLTF. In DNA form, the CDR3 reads TGTGCCAGCAGAAGGACAGGTACCTCTGGGGCCAACGTCCTGACTTTC.

The CDR3 region is CASSFSRGNEQFF. CDR3 nucleotide sequence: TGCGCCAGCAGCTTCTCCCGTGGGAATGAGCAGTTCTTC. This chain joins TRBV5-1 and TRBJ2-1, with no clear D. Trimming stripped 2 bases from V and 7 bases from J, with 10 bases between. CDR3 length: 13 residues. Germline-derived CDR1 and CDR2 are SGHRS and YFSETQ.

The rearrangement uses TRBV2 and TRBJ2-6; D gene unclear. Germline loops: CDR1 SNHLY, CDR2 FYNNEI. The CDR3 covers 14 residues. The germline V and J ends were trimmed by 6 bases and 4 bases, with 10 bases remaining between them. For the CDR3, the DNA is TGTGCCAGCAGGTACAGTACCGGGGCCAACGTCCTGACTTTC. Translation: CASRYSTGANVLTF. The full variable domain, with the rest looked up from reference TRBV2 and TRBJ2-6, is EPEVTQTPSHQVTQMGQEVILRCVPISNHLYFYWYRQILGQKVEFLVSFYNNEISEKSEIFDDQFSVERPDGSNFTLKIRSTKLEDSAMYFCASRYSTGANVLTFGAGSRLTVL.

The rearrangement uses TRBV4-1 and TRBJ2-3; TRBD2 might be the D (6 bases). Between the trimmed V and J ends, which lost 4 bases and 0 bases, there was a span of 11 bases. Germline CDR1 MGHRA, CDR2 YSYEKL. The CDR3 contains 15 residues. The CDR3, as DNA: TGCGCCAGCAGCCGAGTAGCGGCCAGCACAGATACGCAGTATTTT. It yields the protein CASSRVAASTDTQYF.

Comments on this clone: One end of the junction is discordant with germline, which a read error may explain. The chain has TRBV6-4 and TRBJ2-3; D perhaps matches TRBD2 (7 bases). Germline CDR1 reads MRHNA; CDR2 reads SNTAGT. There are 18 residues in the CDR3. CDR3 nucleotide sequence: TGTGCCAGCACCCTCAAAGGGGGGCGGGGGAAAGACACAGATACGCGGTATTTT. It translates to CASTLKGGRGKDTDTRYF.

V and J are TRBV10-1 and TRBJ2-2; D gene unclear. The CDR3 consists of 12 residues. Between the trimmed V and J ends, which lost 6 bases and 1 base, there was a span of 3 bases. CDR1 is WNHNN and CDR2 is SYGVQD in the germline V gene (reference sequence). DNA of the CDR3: TGCGCCAGCAGAGAGAACACCGGGGAGCTGTTTTTT. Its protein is CASRENTGELFF.

CDR3 nucleotide sequence: TGTGCCAGCAGCTTGGGTAGTCTCACCGGGGAGCTGTTTTTT. This codes for CASSLGSLTGELFF. V usage is TRBV5-6 and J usage is TRBJ2-2, with no clear D. The CDR3 loop spans 14 amino acids. Germline V CDR1 and CDR2: SGHDT, YYEEEE. V shed 0 bases and J shed 4 bases, with 7 bases lying between them.